This T cell receptor beta chain is drawn from a study of T cells in Graves' hyperthyroidism and ophthalmopathy. Exclusion of a patient resulted from uncontrolled infection, other autoimmune disease, pregnancy or lactation. The V end was cut by 6 bases, the J end by 0 bases, with 2 bases between. The CDR3 is made up of 10 amino acids. Germline-derived CDR1 and CDR2 are SQVTM and ANQGSEA. Researchers took RNA transcripts and amplified the TCR beta CDR3 regions from them. Using the HTBI primer set, a first-round RT-PCR was run on the TCR CDR3. TCRdb independently ran MiXCR on the multiplex PCR reads; one entry per CDR3 protein. The repertoire holds 730,000 or so distinct CDR3 sequences, with around 20% as singletons.

The chain combines TRBV29-1 with TRBJ1-1, with D unclear. The receptor was derived from a woman in her forties or fifties with Graves' hyperthyroidism that later progressed to Graves' ophthalmopathy. What was sequenced was blood. The CDR3 nucleotides are TGCAGCGTCATGAACACTGAAGCTTTCTTT. Protein product: CSVMNTEAFF.